This T cell receptor (beta chain) appears in the sequencing data of a study of control samples from healthy donors and cancer patients. J gave up 2 bases and V 5 bases, and 8 bases lay outside the gene matches. Per the germline V gene, CDR1 is SGHAT and CDR2 is FQNNGV. The CDR3 spans 15 residues. Profiling relied on immunoSEQ multiplex PCR, and the TCRdb table lists in-frame clones only, not all of them. This table holds 75,000 to 90,000 clones, approximately 89% found once. The TCR comes from a man in his fifties or sixties in good health. The V gene is TRBV11-2, the J gene TRBJ2-7, with TRBD1 matching over 8 bases. Material: blood. In DNA, the CDR3 is TGTGCCAGCAGCCAAGGCCCGGGACAGGCCTACGAGCAGTACTTC. This translates into CASSQGPGQAYEQYF.